This TCR beta chain was sequenced during a study of shared clonotypes between healthy human individuals. Study-wide findings and caveats: Clonotypes not shared had lower generation probabilities than those common to all four donors.

The repertoire was sequenced with immunoSEQ multiplex PCR; TCRdb's copy has only in-frame clones and lacks some. This sample yields approximately 2.1 million clones, of which roughly 93% are seen a single time; under 0.45% belongs to the top ten. On this clone: Its specificity is not known.

Material for sequencing was naive CD4+ T cells from PBMCs. Subset described: CD45RA+ positively selected. The sequence derives from a man between 18 and 35 years old in good health. Some clones in this sample may be carry-over from other donors' samples.

CDR3 amino acids: CASSDQPDEYNEQFF. CDR3 bases: TGTGCCAGCAGTGACCAACCTGACGAGTACAATGAGCAGTTCTTC. V is TRBV6-1 and J is TRBJ2-1; no firm D call. Trimming cost V 3 bases and J 4 bases, with 13 bases left between them. Germline CDR1 reads MNHNS; CDR2 reads SASEGT. This CDR3 is built from 15 residues.